The 8 T cell receptor beta chains presented below share a single source sample, sequenced in a study of blood T cell repertoires in COVID-19 (dated by TCRdb to 2020 to 2022). The protocol used for the library was the immunoSEQ multiplex PCR assay. The table was pulled from immuneACCESS by TCRdb, which kept in-frame rearrangements only. Such tables lose some clones; where checked, under half of the loss comes from unresolved V genes, and the rest has no known cause. The sample has approximately 200,000 clones on record, roughly four fifths of them singletons. In total, the top ten clones hold about 1.3% of the sample. The sample taken for sequencing was PBMCs or T cells enriched from blood (not recorded which). These receptor sequences come from a middle-aged woman with acute COVID-19.

The chain links TRBV3-1 (or the pseudogene TRBV3-2) to TRBJ2-3; maybe TRBD1 (6 bases). V was clipped by 4 bases and J by 6 bases, with 11 bases between them. CDR3 size: 13 residues. The germline gives CDR1 LGHDT, CDR2 YNNKEL (reference sequence). The CDR3 reads CASSLRGGDTQYF. The CDR3 nucleotides are TGTGCCAGCAGCCTCAGGGGCGGGGATACGCAGTATTTT.

The chain links TRBV6-1 to TRBJ1-4, with 7 bases aligning to TRBD1. Per the germline V gene, CDR1 is MNHNS and CDR2 is SASEGT. With 0 bases clipped from V and 7 bases from J, the junction kept 5 bases outside the gene matches. The CDR3 is made up of 15 amino acids. The CDR3 DNA reads as TGTGCCAGCAGTGAAGCGGCGAGGGGGCTTGAAAAACTGTTTTTT. Protein product: CASSEAARGLEKLFF.

The rearrangement links TRBV7-2 to TRBJ1-3; D not resolved. This CDR3 region has 13 residues. Germline V gene lookup returns CDR1 SGHTA and CDR2 FQGNSA. V lost 7 bases and J lost 2, with 9 bases in between. The CDR3 DNA sequence: TGTGCCAGCACCCTAGGTCCTGGAAACACCATATATTTT. This sequence encodes CASTLGPGNTIYF.

The chain employs TRBV6-5 and TRBJ2-3; TRBD2 matches at 10 bases. The V and J ends lost 4 bases and 8 bases, in that order; junction bases with no gene match: 12. This CDR3 is built from 16 residues. Per the germline V gene, CDR1 is MNHEY and CDR2 is SVGAGI. The CDR3 bases are TGTGCCAGCAGTTCCCCCCGAGCGGGGGGGCCGGTTACGCAGTATTTT. Protein product: CASSSPRAGGPVTQYF.

This chain joins TRBV10-2 and TRBJ1-5, with 7 bases matching TRBD1. Trimming at V came to 4 bases and at J to 5 bases, leaving 2 bases not matched to a gene. The CDR3 covers 13 residues. From germline, CDR1 is WSHSY and CDR2 SAAADI. CDR3 in amino acids: CASSVTGDQPQHF. CDR3 coding DNA: TGCGCCAGCAGTGTAACAGGGGATCAGCCCCAGCATTTT.

The CDR3 bases are TGTGCCAGCAGTTTACTTGGGCCCCTCAATCAGCCCCAGCATTTT. It codes for CASSLLGPLNQPQHF. The V and J genes are TRBV28 and TRBJ1-5; D is unclear. The CDR3 runs 15 residues. The germline V gene has CDR1 MDHEN and CDR2 SYDVKM. The V gene lost 2 bases and the J gene lost 3 bases, with 11 bases spanning the gap.

The CDR3 coding sequence is TGTGCCAGCAGAGACGGGCAGGGCCAAGAGACCCAGTACTTC. It specifies CASRDGQGQETQYF. The genes are TRBV2 and TRBJ2-5, with D possibly being TRBD1 (5 bases). Germline assignment: CDR1 SNHLY and CDR2 FYNNEI. The CDR3 is 14 residues long. Deletions cut 6 bases from V and 1 base from J, with 12 bases between.

This chain connects TRBV2 to TRBJ2-1, with a weak D call TRBD1 (6 bases). Germline CDR1 SNHLY, CDR2 FYNNEI. This CDR3 region has 12 residues. Trimming pared 6 bases from V and 10 bases from J, leaving 13 bases between. CDR3 sequence reads: CASRGGVGEQFF. The CDR3 DNA follows: TGTGCCAGCAGAGGGGGAGTTGGGGAGCAGTTCTTC.